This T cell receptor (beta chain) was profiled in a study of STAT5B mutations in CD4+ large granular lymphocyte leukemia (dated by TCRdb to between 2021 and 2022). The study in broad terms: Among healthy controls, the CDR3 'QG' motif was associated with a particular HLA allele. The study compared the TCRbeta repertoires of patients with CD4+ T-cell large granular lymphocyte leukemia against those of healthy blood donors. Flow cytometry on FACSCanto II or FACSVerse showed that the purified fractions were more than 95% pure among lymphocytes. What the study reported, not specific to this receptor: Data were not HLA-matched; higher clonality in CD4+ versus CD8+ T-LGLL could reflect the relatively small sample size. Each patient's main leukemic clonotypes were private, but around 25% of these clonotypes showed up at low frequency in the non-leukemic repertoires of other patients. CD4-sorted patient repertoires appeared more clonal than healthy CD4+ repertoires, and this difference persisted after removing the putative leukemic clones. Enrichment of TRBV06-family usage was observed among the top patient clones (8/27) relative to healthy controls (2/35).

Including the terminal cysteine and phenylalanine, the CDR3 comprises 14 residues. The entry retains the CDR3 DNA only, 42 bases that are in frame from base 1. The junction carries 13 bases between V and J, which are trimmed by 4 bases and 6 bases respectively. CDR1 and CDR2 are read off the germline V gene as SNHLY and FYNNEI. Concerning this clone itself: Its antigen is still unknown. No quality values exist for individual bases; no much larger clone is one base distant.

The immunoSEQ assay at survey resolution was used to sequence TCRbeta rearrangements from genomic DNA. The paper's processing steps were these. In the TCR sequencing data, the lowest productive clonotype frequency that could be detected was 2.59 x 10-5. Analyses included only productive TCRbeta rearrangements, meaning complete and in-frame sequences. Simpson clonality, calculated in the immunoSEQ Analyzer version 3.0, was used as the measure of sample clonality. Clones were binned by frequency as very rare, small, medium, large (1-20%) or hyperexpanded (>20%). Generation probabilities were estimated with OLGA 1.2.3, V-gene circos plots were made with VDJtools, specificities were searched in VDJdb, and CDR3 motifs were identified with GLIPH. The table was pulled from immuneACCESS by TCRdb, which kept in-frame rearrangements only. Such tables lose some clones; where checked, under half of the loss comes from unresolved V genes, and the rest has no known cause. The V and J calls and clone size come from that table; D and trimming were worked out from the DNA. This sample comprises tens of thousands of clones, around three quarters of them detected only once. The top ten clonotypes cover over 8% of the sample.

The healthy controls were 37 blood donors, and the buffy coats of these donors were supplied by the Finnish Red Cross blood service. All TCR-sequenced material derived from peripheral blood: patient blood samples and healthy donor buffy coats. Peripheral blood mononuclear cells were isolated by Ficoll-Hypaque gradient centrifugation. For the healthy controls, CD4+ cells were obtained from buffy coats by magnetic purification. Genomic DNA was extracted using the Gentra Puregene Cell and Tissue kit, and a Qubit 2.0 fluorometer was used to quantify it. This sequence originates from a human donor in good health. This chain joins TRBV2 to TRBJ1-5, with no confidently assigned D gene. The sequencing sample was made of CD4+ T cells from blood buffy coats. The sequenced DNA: TGTGCCAGCAGTGCTTGGGTTGAGGCTCAGCCCCAGCATTTT. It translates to CASSAWVEAQPQHF.